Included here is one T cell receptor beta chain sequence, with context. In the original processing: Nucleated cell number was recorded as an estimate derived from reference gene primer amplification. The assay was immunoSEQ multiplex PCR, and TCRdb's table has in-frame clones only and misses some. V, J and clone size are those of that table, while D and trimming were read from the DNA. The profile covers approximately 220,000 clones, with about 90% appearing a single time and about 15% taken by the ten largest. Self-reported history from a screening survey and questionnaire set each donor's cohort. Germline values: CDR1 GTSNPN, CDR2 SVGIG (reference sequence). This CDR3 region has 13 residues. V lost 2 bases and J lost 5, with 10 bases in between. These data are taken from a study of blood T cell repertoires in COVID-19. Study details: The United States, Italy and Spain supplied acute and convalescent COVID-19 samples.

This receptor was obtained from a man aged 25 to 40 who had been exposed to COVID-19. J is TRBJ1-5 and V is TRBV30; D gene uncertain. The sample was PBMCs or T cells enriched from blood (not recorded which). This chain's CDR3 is CAWSWEIHQPQHF. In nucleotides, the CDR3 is TGTGCCTGGAGTTGGGAGATCCATCAGCCCCAGCATTTT.